A single sample gave rise to the 12 T cell receptor beta chains below, sequenced in a study of shared clonotypes between healthy human individuals. Produced via immunoSEQ multiplex PCR; TCRdb's table is partial and in-frame only. The sample holds about 590,000 clones, around 95% seen once. Naive CD8 cells, CD45RO-negative and positively selected for CCR7, excluded terminally differentiated effector memory CD45RA+ cells. Sequencing was done on a sample of naive CD8+ T cells sorted from blood. The receptors originated from a woman in her twenties or thirties in good health.

This sequence joins TRBV27 and TRBJ2-2; D may be TRBD2 (5 bases). This CDR3 is 14 amino acids long. Per the germline V gene, CDR1 is MNHEY and CDR2 is SMNVEV (reference sequence). V was pared by 2 bases and J by 8 bases, with 12 bases between. In nucleotides, the CDR3 is TGTGCCAGCAGTTTAGCGACTACTTCTGGGGAGCTGTTTTTT. It yields the protein CASSLATTSGELFF.

The chain recombines TRBV9 with TRBJ2-4, with D unclear. The ends were cut back, 0 bases at V and 5 bases at J, with 6 bases in the middle. CDR3 length equals 13 residues. From germline, CDR1 is SGDLS and CDR2 YYNGEE. CDR3 sequence (DNA): TGTGCCAGCAGCGTAGGACTGGAAAACATTCAGTACTTC. Protein sequence: CASSVGLENIQYF.

The V gene is TRBV28, the J gene TRBJ2-7; no reliable D call. Germline V CDR1 and CDR2: MDHEN, SYDVKM. The CDR3 extends over 12 amino acids. The germline V and J ends were trimmed by 8 bases and 3 bases, with 11 bases remaining between them. The CDR3 region is CASRDGLYEQYF. CDR3 nucleotides: TGTGCCAGCCGAGACGGTCTCTACGAGCAGTACTTC.

V and J are TRBV9 and TRBJ2-7; 7 bases line up with TRBD2. The CDR3 is 15 amino acids. With 0 bases clipped from V and 3 bases from J, the junction kept 6 bases outside the gene matches. CDR1 and CDR2 from the germline V gene are SGDLS and YYNGEE. The CDR3 is CASSVGGSNYYEQYF. In DNA, the CDR3 is TGTGCCAGCAGCGTAGGCGGGAGTAATTACTACGAGCAGTACTTC.

The rearrangement joins TRBV10-2 to TRBJ2-7; D remains unclear. Germline V gene lookup returns CDR1 WSHSY and CDR2 SAAADI. V shed 2 bases and J shed 2 bases, with 4 bases lying between them. The CDR3 covers 12 residues. The DNA for the CDR3 is TGCGCCAGCAGTGAGACGGCCTACGAGCAGTACTTC. It yields the protein CASSETAYEQYF.

V is TRBV28 and J is TRBJ2-1; D call uncertain. The germline gives CDR1 MDHEN, CDR2 SYDVKM. The CDR3 is made up of 13 amino acids. V was shortened by 5 bases and J by 6 bases, with 11 bases between the two germline ends. This CDR3 reads CASSPDWGNEQFF. In DNA, the CDR3 is TGTGCCAGCAGTCCTGATTGGGGCAATGAGCAGTTCTTC.

As for this clone: Other DNA sequences within the sample encode an identical CDR3. The V gene is TRBV27, the J gene TRBJ2-1; D is uncertain. Germline-derived CDR1 and CDR2 are MNHEY and SMNVEV (reference sequence). Deletions cut 4 bases from V and 0 bases from J, with 4 bases between. The CDR3 has 13 residues. The DNA of the CDR3 is TGTGCCAGCAGTTGGGGCTCCTACAATGAGCAGTTCTTC. Its protein is CASSWGSYNEQFF.

The chain combines TRBV7-8 with TRBJ2-3; no reliable D call. The CDR3 is made up of 14 amino acids. Trimming removed 2 bases at V and 1 base at J, with 7 bases between. The germline V gene encodes CDR1 SGHVS and CDR2 FQNEAQ. This chain's CDR3 is CASSLIQRTDTQYF. CDR3 bases: TGTGCCAGCAGCTTAATACAGCGCACAGATACGCAGTATTTT.

The genes are TRBV6-5 and TRBJ2-3; 9 bases are a match to TRBD2. Germline V gives CDR1 MNHEY, CDR2 SVGAGI. The CDR3 length is 13 residues. V lost 5 bases and J lost 6; bases outside the gene matches: 3. CDR3 DNA sequence: TGTGCCAGCAGTAGGACTAGCGCGGATACGCAGTATTTT. Its translation: CASSRTSADTQYF.

The chain joins TRBV7-2 to TRBJ1-4; 8 positions match TRBD1. CDR3 length: 15 amino acids. V dropped 5 bases and J dropped 0; count of bases not matched to a gene: 2. Germline V gene data show CDR1 as SGHTA and CDR2 as FQGNSA. CDR3 coding DNA: TGTGCCAGCAGCCTACAGGGGGCAACTAATGAAAAACTGTTTTTT. It translates to CASSLQGATNEKLFF.

The genes are TRBV2 and TRBJ2-7, with D possibly matching TRBD1 (6 bases). Trimming left V 5 bases short and J 4 bases short, with 12 bases between. Germline V gene lookup returns CDR1 SNHLY and CDR2 FYNNEI. The CDR3 is made up of 13 amino acids. CDR3 sequence (DNA): TGTGCCAGCAGTATTACAGGGAAATACGAGCAGTACTTC. Amino acids: CASSITGKYEQYF. The full variable domain, its missing parts supplied by reference TRBV2 and TRBJ2-7, is EPEVTQTPSHQVTQMGQEVILRCVPISNHLYFYWYRQILGQKVEFLVSFYNNEISEKSEIFDDQFSVERPDGSNFTLKIRSTKLEDSAMYFCASSITGKYEQYFGPGTRLTVT.

DNA of the CDR3: TGCGCCAGCAGCCAAGCTCGACAGGTCTCCTACAATGAGCAGTTCTTC. Amino acid sequence: CASSQARQVSYNEQFF. This rearrangement joins TRBV4-1 to TRBJ2-1; tentative D call: TRBD1 (6 bases). This CDR3 has 16 amino acids. CDR1 MGHRA and CDR2 YSYEKL come from the germline V gene. Trimming took 1 base from V and 0 from J, leaving 10 bases between them.